A single sample gave rise to the 17 T cell receptor beta chains below, sequenced in a study of shared clonotypes between healthy human individuals. Profiled with immunoSEQ multiplex PCR; TCRdb holds only in-frame clones, not every one. The table lists 530,000 or so clones, over 60% of them singletons. The sample taken for sequencing was PBMCs. These receptors originate from a woman aged 40 to 50 in good health. Some clones in this sample may be carry-over from other donors' samples.

As to this clone: Other DNA sequences of this sample code for an identical CDR3. J is TRBJ1-2 and V is TRBV28; D gene uncertain. Germline V gives CDR1 MDHEN, CDR2 SYDVKM. V lost 5 bases, J lost 0 bases, and 7 bases lay in between. This CDR3 has 13 amino acids. The CDR3 protein is CASSPAPNYGYTF. In DNA, the CDR3 is TGTGCCAGCAGTCCGGCGCCTAACTATGGCTACACCTTC.

The V and J genes are TRBV18 and TRBJ1-1, with D unclear. The V gene's germline CDR1 is KGHSH and CDR2 LQKENI. The CDR3 runs to 16 residues. The V gene lost 3 bases and the J gene lost 0 bases, with 14 bases spanning the gap. CDR3 sequence (DNA): TGTGCCAGCTCACCCCTAACTATTTCATTGAACACTGAAGCTTTCTTT. As protein: CASSPLTISLNTEAFF.

This chain uses TRBV7-9 with TRBJ1-6, with TRBD1 as a possible D gene (5 bases). Germline CDR1 and CDR2: SEHNR and FQNEAQ (reference sequence). The CDR3 has 15 amino acids. Trimming left V 0 bases short and J 9 bases short, with 12 bases between. The CDR3 sequence: CASSLAGGGSSPLHF. The CDR3 DNA reads as TGTGCCAGCAGCTTAGCTGGGGGTGGGAGTTCACCCCTCCACTTT.

J is TRBJ2-2 and V is TRBV9; maybe TRBD2 (6 bases). V was shortened by 0 bases and J by 0 bases, with 9 bases between the two germline ends. In germline, CDR1 is SGDLS, CDR2 YYNGEE. The CDR3 loop spans 16 amino acids. In DNA, the CDR3 is TGTGCCAGCAGCGTAGCGACGGGGGCGAACACCGGGGAGCTGTTTTTT. Its protein is CASSVATGANTGELFF.

This chain links TRBV19 with TRBJ1-5, with D unclear. V was shortened by 1 base and J by 5 bases, with 15 bases between the two germline ends. Per the germline V gene, CDR1 is LNHDA and CDR2 is SQIVND (reference sequence). This CDR3 is 16 amino acids long. The CDR3 coding sequence is TGTGCCAGTAGTATAGGGAGAGCCCCTCGCGATCAGCCCCAGCATTTT. Residues: CASSIGRAPRDQPQHF.

V gene TRBV7-9 combines with J gene TRBJ1-4, with D unclear. CDR1 and CDR2 from the germline V gene are SEHNR and FQNEAQ (reference sequence). Trimming took off 4 bases at V and 0 bases at J, with 6 bases between the two ends. The CDR3 totals 14 residues. Here the CDR3 DNA reads TGTGCCAGCAGCTGGGTGTCAACTAATGAAAAACTGTTTTTT. It translates to CASSWVSTNEKLFF.

This clone showed up just a few times. This chain joins TRBV11-2 and TRBJ1-3; TRBD1 is a possible D gene (5 bases). Germline V gene lookup returns CDR1 SGHAT and CDR2 FQNNGV. The CDR3 totals 15 residues. Trimming cost V 5 bases and J 2 bases, with 13 bases left between them. CDR3 sequence (DNA): TGTGCCAGCAGCCTGATTGCGGGGGCTGGAAACACCATATATTTT. As protein: CASSLIAGAGNTIYF.

This clone occurred many times. The chain is built from TRBV6-4 and TRBJ2-1; 12 nucleotides agree with TRBD2. Trimming at V came to 3 bases and at J to 6 bases, leaving 3 bases not matched to a gene. Germline CDR1 reads MRHNA; CDR2 reads SNTAGT. There are 15 residues in the CDR3. The chain's CDR3 is CASSETSGRGNEQFF. The CDR3 bases are TGTGCCAGCAGTGAGACTAGCGGGAGAGGCAATGAGCAGTTCTTC.

J is TRBJ1-5 and V is TRBV7-2; D is possibly TRBD1 (6 bases). The CDR3 is 15 residues long. V lost 5 bases and J 2 bases, leaving 13 bases between the germline ends. The germline V gene has CDR1 SGHTA and CDR2 FQGNSA. The CDR3 loop is CASSETGGGNQPQHF. The CDR3 DNA is TGTGCCAGCAGCGAGACGGGGGGCGGCAATCAGCCCCAGCATTTT.

This sequence joins TRBV7-8 and TRBJ2-7; tentative D call: TRBD2 (5 bases). V lost 7 bases to trimming and J lost 5 bases, with 21 bases between them. The CDR3 has 15 amino acids. In germline, CDR1 is SGHVS, CDR2 FQNEAQ. DNA for the CDR3: TGTGCCAGCACCCCCCCTTCCCCGGGGAGTGACGAGCAGTACTTC. It translates to CASTPPSPGSDEQYF.

The rearrangement joins TRBV6-6 to TRBJ2-7, with D perhaps TRBD1 or TRBD2 (5 bases each). Germline assignment: CDR1 MNHNY and CDR2 SVGAGI (reference sequence). V lost 5 bases, J lost 10 bases, and 15 bases lay in between. There are 12 residues in the CDR3. The CDR3: CASSTPQGDQYF. CDR3 in DNA: TGTGCCAGCAGTACGCCCCAGGGAGACCAGTACTTC.

The rearrangement links TRBV11-3 to TRBJ2-7; the D gene is possibly TRBD2 (7 bases). The V end lost 5 bases, the J end lost 4 bases, and 18 bases lay between the germline ends. CDR1 and CDR2 from the germline V gene are SGHNT and YENEEA. The CDR3 is 15 amino acids. The CDR3 nucleotides are TGTGCCAGCAGCCCAGGGGAGGGTCGGTTTTACGAGCAGTACTTC. This codes for CASSPGEGRFYEQYF.

The sample holds many counts of this clone. In the same sample, other DNA sequences code for this CDR3. The chain combines TRBV27 with TRBJ2-1; the D gene is possibly TRBD1 (6 bases). Germline CDR1 and CDR2: MNHEY and SMNVEV (reference sequence). Trimming pared 5 bases from V and 6 bases from J, leaving 17 bases between. This CDR3 is built from 15 residues. The chain's CDR3 is CASSVRGRGFNEQFF. The CDR3 nucleotides are TGTGCCAGCAGTGTCAGGGGTCGGGGTTTCAATGAGCAGTTCTTC.

The rearrangement uses TRBV5-4 and TRBJ2-3; D is ambiguous. The CDR3 consists of 12 residues. The V gene's germline CDR1 is SGHNT and CDR2 YYREEE (reference sequence). Trimming took off 2 bases at V and 4 bases at J, with 5 bases between the two ends. As DNA, the CDR3 is TGTGCCAGCAGCTTCCCCCCAGATACGCAGTATTTT. This sequence encodes CASSFPPDTQYF.

The chain joins TRBV18 to TRBJ2-5; the D gene is possibly TRBD1 (6 bases). The CDR3 has 14 amino acids. The V end was cut by 1 base, the J end by 5 bases, with 11 bases between. Per germline, CDR1 KGHSH and CDR2 LQKENI. CDR3 DNA sequence: TGTGCCAGCTCACCACGGACAGCCCGGGAGACCCAGTACTTC. Translating gives CASSPRTARETQYF. Variable domain in full (rest from reference TRBV18 and TRBJ2-5): NAGVMQNPRHLVRRRGQEARLRCSPMKGHSHVYWYRQLPEEGLKFMVYLQKENIIDESGMPKERFSAEFPKEGPSILRIQQVVRGDSAAYFCASSPRTARETQYFGPGTRLLVL.

This clone was seen repeatedly, ten times or more. The CDR3 loop reads CAWTMDGGGYTF. The CDR3 nucleotides read TGTGCCTGGACCATGGACGGCGGAGGCTACACCTTC. The chain has TRBV30 and TRBJ1-2; no clear D gene. Germline lookup yields CDR1 GTSNPN and CDR2 SVGIG (reference sequence). This CDR3 is 12 amino acids long. The ends were cut back, 4 bases at V and 8 bases at J, with 14 bases in the middle.

The chain carries TRBV2 and TRBJ2-3; 10 bases align to TRBD1. V trimming: 7 bases; J trimming: 11 bases; junction bases outside the gene matches: 6. The germline gives CDR1 SNHLY, CDR2 FYNNEI. The CDR3 is 12 residues long. CDR3 DNA: TGTGCCAGCAATCGACAGGGGGCTATGCAGTATTTT. Translation: CASNRQGAMQYF.